This T cell receptor beta chain was recovered during a study of CD8+ T cells in alopecia areata. The study, taken as a whole, reports: For lesional scalp, especially alopecia totalis/universalis, clonality was higher than in normal scalp. Scalp and blood retained many expanded lesional clones during tofacitinib.

About this clone itself: Its antigen remains unidentified.

Reverse transcribed after extraction, RNA yielded cDNA as the sequencing template. The protocol was immunoSEQ multiplex PCR, while the TCRdb copy is restricted to in-frame clones and leaves out a portion. The top ten hold approximately 3.6% of the sample, which has roughly 120,000 clones, less than 70% seen once. Treatment: oral pan-JAK inhibitor, 5-10 mg twice daily. Looked up from germline, CDR1 is SGHRS and CDR2 is YFSETQ. The CDR3 runs to 16 residues. The V end was cut by 0 bases, the J end by 2 bases, with 13 bases between. The starting material was CD4+ T cells sorted from blood, obtained at week 24, from a patient treated with tofacitinib. The sequence was collected from a human donor with alopecia areata. The rearrangement links TRBV5-1 to TRBJ2-3, with D hard to call. The DNA of the CDR3 is TGCGCCAGCAGCTTGGTCCCTACCGTCCCCACAGATACGCAGTATTTT. Protein product: CASSLVPTVPTDTQYF.